This TCR beta chain was identified in a study of blood T cell repertoires in COVID-19. For the study at large: Acute-phase and convalescent COVID-19 samples originated in the United States, Italy and Spain. Sources were T cells, B-cell-depleted T cells, or PBMCs; the material itself was cDNA or gDNA.

Germline trimming cut 4 bases from V and 5 bases from J; bases unmatched to any gene: 11. This CDR3 spans 16 amino acids. CDR1 MGHRA and CDR2 YSYEKL come from the germline V gene. In the source study's methods: The assay estimated nucleated cells by amplifying reference gene primers. The repertoire was sequenced with immunoSEQ multiplex PCR; TCRdb's copy has only in-frame clones and lacks some. The DNA gave D and trimming, while V, J and clone size come from that table. The table has roughly 220,000 clones, roughly four fifths seen once; the top ten hold approximately 7.6%. The specimen sequenced was peripheral blood. This chain uses TRBV4-1 with TRBJ2-3, with 8 bases matching TRBD2. The TCR was taken from a woman older than 75 with COVID-19, enrolled during active disease. CDR3 bases: TGCGCCAGCAGCCCCGCCCCAGCGGGGGTGAGAGATACGCAGTATTTT. Translating gives CASSPAPAGVRDTQYF.